These 32 T cell receptor beta chains were all obtained from the same sample, sequenced in a study of blood T cell repertoires in COVID-19. The table came from immunoSEQ multiplex PCR; TCRdb's copy has only in-frame clones and leaves some out. The profile shows 50,000 to 65,000 clones, about four fifths of them singletons. The sample comprised peripheral blood. Receptors originate from a man aged 55 to 70 with COVID-19, enrolled during active disease.

The chain recombines TRBV29-1 with TRBJ1-2; TRBD1 might be the D (5 bases). The CDR3 spans 16 residues. Germline-derived CDR1 and CDR2 are SQVTM and ANQGSEA. V gave up 1 base and J gave up 3 bases, with 18 bases separating them. CDR3 in amino acids: CSVEVWAEGEYYGYTF. The CDR3 DNA reads as TGCAGCGTTGAAGTCTGGGCAGAAGGGGAATACTATGGCTACACCTTC.

V is TRBV14 and J is TRBJ2-3, with 7 bases identical to TRBD1. Germline CDR1 and CDR2: SGHDN and FVKESK. The V gene end was trimmed by 3 bases and the J gene end by 0 bases; junction bases not matched to a gene: 9. The CDR3 runs to 17 residues. CDR3 in amino acids: CASSHSSGTVSTDTQYF. Written as DNA, the CDR3 is TGTGCCAGCAGCCATTCGTCCGGGACAGTGAGCACAGATACGCAGTATTTT.

J is TRBJ1-4 and V is TRBV28; 9 positions match TRBD1. Germline values: CDR1 MDHEN, CDR2 SYDVKM. CDR3 length: 14 amino acids. Unmatched junction bases numbered 6, after V lost 6 bases and J lost 7 bases. CDR3 in DNA: TGTGCCAGCAGGACAGGGGGTTGGGCTGAAAAACTGTTTTTT. Translated: CASRTGGWAEKLFF.

This chain links TRBV2 with TRBJ1-3, with 7 bases that match TRBD1. With V trimmed by 8 bases and J by 4 bases, 2 bases remained unmatched. Germline-derived CDR1 and CDR2 are SNHLY and FYNNEI. CDR3 size: 12 residues. The CDR3 DNA follows: TGTGCCAGCCAGGACAGGGGAAACACCATATATTTT. This codes for CASQDRGNTIYF.

This rearrangement joins TRBV18 to TRBJ2-4; 14 bases align to TRBD2. Germline V CDR1 and CDR2: KGHSH, LQKENI. The CDR3 spans 18 residues. J gave up 1 base and V 4 bases, and 6 bases lay outside the gene matches. The CDR3 DNA is TGTGCCAGCTCACTGGGGACTAGCGGGAGTTACGCCAAAAACATTCAGTACTTC. Its protein product is CASSLGTSGSYAKNIQYF. The whole variable domain, remainder taken from reference TRBV18 and TRBJ2-4, is NAGVMQNPRHLVRRRGQEARLRCSPMKGHSHVYWYRQLPEEGLKFMVYLQKENIIDESGMPKERFSAEFPKEGPSILRIQQVVRGDSAAYFCASSLGTSGSYAKNIQYFGAGTRLSVL.

The chain carries TRBV6-5 and TRBJ1-5, with 8 nucleotides matching TRBD1. This CDR3 has 14 amino acids. Germline V CDR1 and CDR2: MNHEY, SVGAGI. The V segment lost 6 bases and the J segment 6 bases; nucleotides outside the gene matches: 7. Here the CDR3 DNA reads TGTGCCAGCAGAGCCCGACAGGGGACTCAGCCCCAGCATTTT. Protein product: CASRARQGTQPQHF.

The chain couples TRBV7-2 to TRBJ2-5, with D possibly being TRBD2 (6 bases). Germline V gene data show CDR1 as SGHTA and CDR2 as FQGNSA. The CDR3 is 13 amino acids. Trimming took 5 bases from V and 5 from J, leaving 12 bases between them. The CDR3 sequence is CASSAGPGETQYF. CDR3 nucleotide sequence: TGTGCCAGCAGCGCGGGACCAGGGGAGACCCAGTACTTC.

The CDR3 nucleotides read TGTGCCAGCACCTCCATGGGGGAACTAGCGGGGGGATTGGGTGAGACCCAGTACTTC. It translates to CASTSMGELAGGLGETQYF. V usage is TRBV28 and J usage is TRBJ2-5, with TRBD2 matching over 12 bases. The CDR3 sequence is 19 residues long. Germline-derived CDR1 and CDR2 are MDHEN and SYDVKM. V lost 7 bases, J lost 5 bases, and 20 bases stayed unmatched.

V gene TRBV7-7 combines with J gene TRBJ2-5; 10 positions match TRBD2. The CDR3 runs to 15 residues. V dropped 1 base and J dropped 5; count of bases not matched to a gene: 4. From germline, CDR1 is SSHAT and CDR2 FNYEAQ (reference sequence). The CDR3 DNA reads TGTGCCAGCAGCTTAGGGACTAGCGGAGAGGAGACCCAGTACTTC. It is translated as CASSLGTSGEETQYF.

The CDR3 DNA is TGCGCCAGCAGCCGCGGATCCGGACAGGGAAGCTATGGCTACACCTTC. This encodes CASSRGSGQGSYGYTF. The genes are TRBV4-1 and TRBJ1-2, with 8 bases lining up with TRBD1. V lost 4 bases, J lost 4 bases, and 11 bases stayed unmatched. This CDR3 is 16 amino acids long. Germline CDR1 is MGHRA and CDR2 is YSYEKL.

This CDR3 reads CASSLEGQGVNTEAFF. The DNA of the CDR3 is TGTGCCAGCAGTTTAGAGGGACAGGGGGTGAACACTGAAGCTTTCTTT. V and J are TRBV28 and TRBJ1-1, with TRBD1 matching over 11 bases. Losses at the gene ends were 2 bases for V and 0 bases for J; bases not matched to a gene: 2. Germline V gives CDR1 MDHEN, CDR2 SYDVKM. The CDR3 contains 16 residues.

V and J are TRBV5-5 and TRBJ2-7, with D possibly matching TRBD2 (5 bases). Germline V gives CDR1 SGHKS, CDR2 YYEKEE (reference sequence). Between the trimmed V and J ends, which lost 2 bases and 5 bases, there was a span of 14 bases. The CDR3 is 14 residues long. The CDR3 spells CASSLRGPSHEQYF. The CDR3 bases are TGTGCCAGCAGCTTAAGAGGGCCAAGTCACGAGCAGTACTTC.

The rearrangement joins TRBV7-3 to TRBJ2-5; D perhaps matches TRBD2 (5 bases). The length of the CDR3 is 15 residues. The V end lost 0 bases, the J end lost 5 bases, and 13 bases lay between the germline ends. The V gene's germline CDR1 is SGHTA and CDR2 FQGTGA. CDR3 region: CASSLTEGSWETQYF. The CDR3 nucleotides read TGTGCCAGCAGCTTAACTGAGGGATCGTGGGAGACCCAGTACTTC.

The chain employs TRBV3-1 (or the pseudogene TRBV3-2) and TRBJ2-3; TRBD2 matches 13 bases. Germline CDR1 is LGHDT and CDR2 is YNNKEL (reference sequence). V shed 4 bases, J shed 6 bases, and the junction held 10 bases outside the gene matches. CDR3 length: 17 residues. Here the CDR3 DNA reads TGTGCCAGCAGCCCCCCTTGGGGACTAGCGGGACCGGATACGCAGTATTTT. This encodes CASSPPWGLAGPDTQYF.

This chain links TRBV24-1 with TRBJ2-2; 7 positions match TRBD1. CDR1 is KGHDR, CDR2 SFDVKD, per germline. This CDR3 comprises 14 residues. Losses at the gene ends were 5 bases for V and 3 bases for J; bases not matched to a gene: 2. The CDR3 here is CATSGQGDTGELFF. Written as DNA, the CDR3 is TGTGCCACCAGTGGACAGGGTGACACCGGGGAGCTGTTTTTT.

The rearrangement links TRBV11-2 to TRBJ2-7; no reliable D call. The V end lost 0 bases, the J end lost 2 bases, and 8 bases lay between the germline ends. The CDR3 totals 14 residues. Germline CDR1 SGHAT, CDR2 FQNNGV. CDR3 in DNA: TGTGCCAGCAGCTTAGATGGCAATCCCTACGAGCAGTACTTC. Its translation is CASSLDGNPYEQYF.

This clone has just one count. The chain joins TRBV19 to TRBJ2-1; TRBD1 matches at 9 bases. V was pared by 4 bases and J by 7 bases, with 5 bases of the junction left unmatched. The length of the CDR3 is 14 residues. Germline CDR1 is LNHDA and CDR2 is SQIVND (reference sequence). CDR3 region: CASSTGTGWNEQFF. CDR3 nucleotide sequence: TGTGCCAGTAGTACCGGGACAGGGTGGAATGAGCAGTTCTTC. Together with reference TRBV19 and TRBJ2-1, the CDR3 gives the full variable domain: DGGITQSPKYLFRKEGQNVTLSCEQNLNHDAMYWYRQDPGQGLRLIYYSQIVNDFQKGDIAEGYSVSREKKESFPLTVTSAQKNPTAFYLCASSTGTGWNEQFFGPGTRLTVL.

The V and J genes are TRBV28 and TRBJ1-1; the match to TRBD1 covers 8 bases. The junction had 7 bases not matched to a gene; V was cut back by 8 bases and J by 5 bases. Germline V gene sequence: CDR1 MDHEN, CDR2 SYDVKM. CDR3 length: 13 residues. In DNA form, the CDR3 reads TGTGCCAGCTCCGGACAGGGAGGGACTGAAGCTTTCTTT. Translation gives CASSGQGGTEAFF.

The chain uses TRBV28 and TRBJ1-2; maybe TRBD1 (6 bases). Trimming shortened V by 6 bases and J by 1 base, and 15 bases separated the two germline ends. Germline-derived CDR1 and CDR2 are MDHEN and SYDVKM. The CDR3 runs 15 residues. CDR3 residues: CASRDGQPINYGYTF. CDR3 sequence (DNA): TGTGCCAGCAGGGACGGACAGCCCATTAACTATGGCTACACCTTC.

J is TRBJ2-3 and V is TRBV9; maybe TRBD2 (6 bases). CDR1 is SGDLS and CDR2 is YYNGEE in the germline V gene. There are 15 residues in the CDR3. Trimming removed 1 base from V and 3 bases from J, with 12 bases in between. In DNA form, the CDR3 reads TGTGCCAGCAGCGTAACAGGAGGGGATACAGATACGCAGTATTTT. Translating it yields CASSVTGGDTDTQYF.

The rearrangement links TRBV5-4 to TRBJ2-7; the match to TRBD2 covers 8 bases. V dropped 4 bases and J dropped 3; count of bases not matched to a gene: 9. The CDR3 loop spans 15 amino acids. Germline V gene data show CDR1 as SGHNT and CDR2 as YYREEE (reference sequence). The CDR3 is CASSPGSSGVYEQYF. The DNA for the CDR3 is TGTGCCAGCAGCCCGGGAAGTAGCGGGGTCTACGAGCAGTACTTC.

This clone was observed a handful of times. The gene calls are TRBV9 and TRBJ1-6; D gene ambiguous. Between the trimmed V and J ends, which lost 0 bases and 7 bases, there was a span of 8 bases. The CDR3 runs to 14 residues. Looked up from germline, CDR1 is SGDLS and CDR2 is YYNGEE. Here the CDR3 reads CASSVGYVNSPLHF. The CDR3 DNA reads as TGTGCCAGCAGCGTAGGTTATGTAAATTCACCCCTCCACTTT. The whole variable domain, filled in from reference TRBV9 and TRBJ1-6, reads DSGVTQTPKHLITATGQRVTLRCSPRSGDLSVYWYQQSLDQGLQFLIQYYNGEERAKGNILERFSAQQFPDLHSELNLSSLELGDSALYFCASSVGYVNSPLHFGNGTRLTVT.

The rearrangement joins TRBV7-3 to TRBJ1-6; D not certain. Between the trimmed V and J ends, which lost 7 bases and 7 bases, there was a span of 11 bases. The CDR3 totals 13 residues. The V gene's germline CDR1 is SGHTA and CDR2 FQGTGA. CDR3 in DNA: TGTGCCAGCAAGGAACAGCCCAATTCACCCCTCCACTTT. Its translation: CASKEQPNSPLHF.

Notes on this clone: The same CDR3 also results from other DNA sequences found in this sample. The V and J genes are TRBV20-1 and TRBJ2-7; no clear D. The CDR3 is 11 amino acids. V lost 3 bases to trimming and J lost 5 bases, with 8 bases between them. CDR1 DFQATT and CDR2 SNEGSKA come from the germline V gene (reference sequence). The DNA for the CDR3 is TGCAGTGCTAGCTCTGGCCACGAGCAGTACTTC. This sequence encodes CSASSGHEQYF.

The gene calls are TRBV6-5 and TRBJ2-1, with TRBD2 matching over 11 bases. This CDR3 spans 14 amino acids. Germline V lookup: CDR1 MNHEY, CDR2 SVGAGI. V gave up 6 bases and J gave up 8 bases; unmatched junction bases: 6. CDR3 sequence (DNA): TGTGCCAGCAGCCCGGGACTAGCGGCCTATGAGCAGTTCTTC. Translation gives CASSPGLAAYEQFF.

The chain has TRBV24-1 and TRBJ2-3, with 8 bases fitting TRBD1. V lost 2 bases and J lost 4; bases outside the gene matches: 7. Germline CDR1 is KGHDR and CDR2 is SFDVKD. The CDR3 is 16 amino acids. The CDR3 DNA sequence: TGTGCCACCAGTGATTACACAGGGGGAAGGCCAGATACGCAGTATTTT. It yields the protein CATSDYTGGRPDTQYF.

This sequence joins TRBV19 and TRBJ1-1; TRBD1 is a possible D gene (6 bases). V was trimmed by 5 bases and J by 3 bases, leaving 10 bases between them. Germline CDR1 reads LNHDA; CDR2 reads SQIVND (reference sequence). The CDR3 has 13 amino acids. This CDR3 is CASSSTGYTEAFF. CDR3 nucleotides: TGTGCCAGTAGTTCCACAGGGTACACTGAAGCTTTCTTT.

This rearrangement joins TRBV28 to TRBJ1-1, with 11 bases matching TRBD1. The V and J ends lost 10 bases and 4 bases, in that order; junction bases with no gene match: 11. Germline CDR1 MDHEN, CDR2 SYDVKM. This CDR3 is built from 15 residues. Here the CDR3 DNA reads TGTGCCACGAGGACAGGGGGCTCGGTGGGCACTGAAGCTTTCTTT. Translated: CATRTGGSVGTEAFF.

The gene calls are TRBV19 and TRBJ2-1, with 9 bases that match TRBD2. The CDR3 loop spans 16 amino acids. The ends lost 4 bases at V and 6 bases at J; junction bases unmatched: 10. Germline V gene lookup returns CDR1 LNHDA and CDR2 SQIVND (reference sequence). The CDR3 DNA reads as TGTGCCAGTAGTACTATTCTAGGACTAGCGACCAATGAGCAGTTCTTC. Translated, it gives CASSTILGLATNEQFF.

This clone was seen once. J is TRBJ2-1 and V is TRBV5-4, with 9 positions matching TRBD2. Germline V gives CDR1 SGHNT, CDR2 YYREEE (reference sequence). V lost 2 bases to trimming and J lost 8 bases; unmatched junction nucleotides: 11. The CDR3 has 16 residues. CDR3 sequence (DNA): TGTGCCAGCAGCTTATTATTAGCGGGAGACGTCTATGAGCAGTTCTTC. It specifies CASSLLLAGDVYEQFF.

This clone was counted only a few times. The chain joins TRBV12-3 or TRBV12-4 to TRBJ1-2; the D gene is possibly TRBD1 (6 bases). The CDR3 is made up of 13 amino acids. V shed 6 bases and J shed 8 bases, with 16 bases lying between them. The CDR3 protein is CASSPSGGRGYTF. CDR3 DNA: TGTGCCAGCAGCCCTAGCGGGGGGCGCGGCTACACCTTC.

The gene calls are TRBV7-9 and TRBJ1-1; TRBD1 matches at 11 bases. Trimming at V came to 5 bases and at J to 5 bases, leaving 7 bases not matched to a gene. The CDR3 is made up of 15 amino acids. Germline CDR1 SEHNR, CDR2 FQNEAQ (reference sequence). CDR3 bases: TGTGCCAGCAGCGCGGGACAGGGGGACCGTACTGAAGCTTTCTTT. Protein product: CASSAGQGDRTEAFF.